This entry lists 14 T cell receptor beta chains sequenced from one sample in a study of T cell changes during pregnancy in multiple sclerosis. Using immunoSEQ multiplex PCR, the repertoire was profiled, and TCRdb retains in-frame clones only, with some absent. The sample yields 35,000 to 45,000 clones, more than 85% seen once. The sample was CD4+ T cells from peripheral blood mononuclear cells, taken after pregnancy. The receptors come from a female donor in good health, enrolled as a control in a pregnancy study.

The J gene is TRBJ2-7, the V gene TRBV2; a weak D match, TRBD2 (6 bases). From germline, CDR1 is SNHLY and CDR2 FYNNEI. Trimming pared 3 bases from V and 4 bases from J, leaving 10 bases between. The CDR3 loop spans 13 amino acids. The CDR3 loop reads CASSEAGPYEQYF. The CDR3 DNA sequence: TGTGCCAGCAGTGAGGCGGGGCCTTACGAGCAGTACTTC.

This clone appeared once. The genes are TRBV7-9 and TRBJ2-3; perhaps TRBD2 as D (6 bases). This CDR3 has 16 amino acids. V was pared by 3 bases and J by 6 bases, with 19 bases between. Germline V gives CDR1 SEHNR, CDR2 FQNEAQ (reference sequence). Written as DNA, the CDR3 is TGTGCCAGCAGCTTCGGCGGGACTCCAATTAGCGATACGCAGTATTTT. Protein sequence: CASSFGGTPISDTQYF.

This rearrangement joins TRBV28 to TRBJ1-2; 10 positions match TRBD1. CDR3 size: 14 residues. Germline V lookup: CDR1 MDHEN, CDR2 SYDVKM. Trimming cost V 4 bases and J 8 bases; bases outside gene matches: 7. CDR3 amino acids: CASSSGQGSLGYTF. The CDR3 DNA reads TGTGCCAGCAGTTCGGGACAGGGGTCGTTAGGCTACACCTTC.

The CDR3, as DNA: TGTGCCACACGGCAGGCGGGAGAGACCCAGTACTTC. Its translation is CATRQAGETQYF. J is TRBJ2-5 and V is TRBV19; weak D call: TRBD2 (5 bases). Germline loops: CDR1 LNHDA, CDR2 SQIVND (reference sequence). The CDR3 runs 12 residues. With 10 bases removed from V and 4 bases from J, the gap between germline ends came to 13 bases.

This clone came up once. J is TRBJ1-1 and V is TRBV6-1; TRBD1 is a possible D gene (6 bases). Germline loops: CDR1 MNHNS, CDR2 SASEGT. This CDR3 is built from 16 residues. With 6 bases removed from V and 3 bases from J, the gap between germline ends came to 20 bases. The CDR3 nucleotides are TGTGCCAGCAGGGAAACAGGGCTAGAATGGGACACTGAAGCTTTCTTT. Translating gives CASRETGLEWDTEAFF.

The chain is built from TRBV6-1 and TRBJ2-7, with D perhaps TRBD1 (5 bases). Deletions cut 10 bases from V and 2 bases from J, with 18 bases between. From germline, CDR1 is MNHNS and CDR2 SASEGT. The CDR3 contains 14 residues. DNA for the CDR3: TGTGCCACCATCCCCCTGGGGCCTGCCTACGAGCAGTACTTC. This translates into CATIPLGPAYEQYF.

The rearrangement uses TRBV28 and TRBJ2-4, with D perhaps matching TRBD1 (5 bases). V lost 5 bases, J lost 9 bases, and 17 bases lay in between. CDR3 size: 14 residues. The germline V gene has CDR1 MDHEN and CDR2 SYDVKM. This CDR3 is CASSKPTLGVIQYF. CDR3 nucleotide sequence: TGTGCCAGCAGTAAACCAACCTTAGGGGTCATTCAGTACTTC.

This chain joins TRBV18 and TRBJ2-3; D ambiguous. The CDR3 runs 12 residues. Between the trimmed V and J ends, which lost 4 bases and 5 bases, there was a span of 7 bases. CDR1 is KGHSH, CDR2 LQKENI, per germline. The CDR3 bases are TGTGCCAGCTCACAACAGCAAGATACGCAGTATTTT. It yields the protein CASSQQQDTQYF.

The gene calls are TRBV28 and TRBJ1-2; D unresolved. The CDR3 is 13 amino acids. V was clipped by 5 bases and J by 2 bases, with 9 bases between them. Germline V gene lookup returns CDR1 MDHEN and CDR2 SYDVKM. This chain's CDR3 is CASSTDLNYGYTF. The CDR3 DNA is TGTGCCAGCAGTACAGATCTAAACTATGGCTACACCTTC.

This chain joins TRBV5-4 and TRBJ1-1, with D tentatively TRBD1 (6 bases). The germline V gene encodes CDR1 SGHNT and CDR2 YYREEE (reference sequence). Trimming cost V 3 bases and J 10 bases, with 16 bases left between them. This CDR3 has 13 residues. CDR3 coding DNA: TGTGCCAGCAGCTCTTGGGGTTCCAGGGGAGCTTTCTTT. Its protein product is CASSSWGSRGAFF.

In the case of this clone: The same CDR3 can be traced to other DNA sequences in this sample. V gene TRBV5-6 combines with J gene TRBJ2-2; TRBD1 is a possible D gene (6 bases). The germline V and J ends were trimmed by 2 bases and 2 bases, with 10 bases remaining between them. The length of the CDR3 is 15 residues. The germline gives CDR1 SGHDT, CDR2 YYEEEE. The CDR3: CASSFPGTNTGELFF. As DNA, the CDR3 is TGTGCCAGCAGCTTTCCCGGGACAAACACCGGGGAGCTGTTTTTT. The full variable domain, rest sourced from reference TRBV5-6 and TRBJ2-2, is DAGVTQSPTHLIKTRGQQVTLRCSPKSGHDTVSWYQQALGQGPQFIFQYYEEEERQRGNFPDRFSGHQFPNYSSELNVNALLLGDSALYLCASSFPGTNTGELFFGEGSRLTVL.

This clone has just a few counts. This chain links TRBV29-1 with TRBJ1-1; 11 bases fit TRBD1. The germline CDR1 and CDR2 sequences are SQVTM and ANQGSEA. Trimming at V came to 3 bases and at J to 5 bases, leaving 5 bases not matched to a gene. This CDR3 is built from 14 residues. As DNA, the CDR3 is TGCAGCGTTGATGGGGACAGGGGGTGGACTGAAGCTTTCTTT. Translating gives CSVDGDRGWTEAFF.

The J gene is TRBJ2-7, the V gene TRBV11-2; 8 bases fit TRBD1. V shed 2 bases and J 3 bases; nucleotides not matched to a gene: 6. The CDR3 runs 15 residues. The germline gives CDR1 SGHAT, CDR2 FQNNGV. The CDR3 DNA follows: TGTGCCAGCAGCTTAAGCCGGACAGGGCGCTACGAGCAGTACTTC. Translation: CASSLSRTGRYEQYF.

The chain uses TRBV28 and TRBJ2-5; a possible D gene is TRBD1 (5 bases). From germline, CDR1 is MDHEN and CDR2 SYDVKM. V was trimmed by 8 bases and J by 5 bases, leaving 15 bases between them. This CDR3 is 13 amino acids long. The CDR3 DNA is TGTGCCAGCGGAGACTCAGGGCGGGAGACCCAGTACTTC. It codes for CASGDSGRETQYF.